One and the same sample provided the 26 T cell receptor beta chains below, sequenced in a study of cytomegalovirus exposure and HLA in healthy donors. Both 60 Vbeta primers and 13 Jbeta primers went into the PCR. Using immunoSEQ multiplex PCR, the repertoire was profiled, and TCRdb retains in-frame clones only, with some absent. The sample shows 100,000 to 150,000 clones, 80% of them seen only once. The sequenced sample consisted of PBMCs. The source of these receptors is a woman in her 40s in good health and CMV-seronegative.

A few counts support this clone. V is TRBV7-9 and J is TRBJ2-7; D is perhaps TRBD1 (6 bases). Per the germline V gene, CDR1 is SEHNR and CDR2 is FQNEAQ (reference sequence). V was pared by 5 bases and J by 4 bases, with 9 bases between. This CDR3 contains 12 residues. The CDR3 nucleotides are TGTGCCAGCAGCCCAGGGGCTTACGAGCAGTACTTC. Translated: CASSPGAYEQYF.

The V gene is TRBV28, the J gene TRBJ1-6, with unresolved D. The CDR3 is 14 residues long. Per the germline V gene, CDR1 is MDHEN and CDR2 is SYDVKM. Trimming left V 5 bases short and J 3 bases short, with 8 bases between. As DNA, the CDR3 is TGTGCCAGCAGTGTCAGGAACTATAATTCACCCCTCCACTTT. Translated, it gives CASSVRNYNSPLHF.

The chain links TRBV9 to TRBJ2-1; TRBD2 agrees at 13 bases. CDR3 size: 17 residues. Looked up from germline, CDR1 is SGDLS and CDR2 is YYNGEE. V lost 0 bases, J lost 5 bases, and 5 bases stayed unmatched. The chain's CDR3 is CASSVGTSGSIHNEQFF. The CDR3, as DNA: TGTGCCAGCAGCGTAGGGACTAGCGGGAGTATCCACAATGAGCAGTTCTTC.

The chain recombines TRBV7-2 with TRBJ2-3; 8 bases line up with TRBD1. J lost 0 bases, V lost 5 bases, and 7 bases had no gene match. This CDR3 has 16 amino acids. Germline CDR1 and CDR2: SGHTA and FQGNSA. CDR3 region: CASSALDRGSTDTQYF. CDR3 nucleotides: TGTGCCAGCAGCGCACTCGACAGGGGTAGCACAGATACGCAGTATTTT.

V is TRBV2 and J is TRBJ1-1, with 7 bases identical to TRBD1. The CDR3 covers 14 residues. Trimming cost V 1 base and J 8 bases; bases outside gene matches: 7. Per germline, CDR1 SNHLY and CDR2 FYNNEI. CDR3 bases: TGTGCCAGCAGTGAAGAGGACAGGCTCACAGAAGCTTTCTTT. This sequence encodes CASSEEDRLTEAFF.

This clone was picked up one time. The chain has TRBV9 and TRBJ2-1, with D perhaps TRBD1 (5 bases). The germline V gene encodes CDR1 SGDLS and CDR2 YYNGEE. This CDR3 is built from 18 residues. V dropped 3 bases and J dropped 4 bases, with 23 bases sitting between them. This CDR3 is CASSGLLIPRGAYNEQFF. For the CDR3, the DNA is TGTGCCAGCAGCGGGCTGTTAATACCTAGGGGCGCTTACAATGAGCAGTTCTTC.

The rearrangement joins TRBV6-5 to TRBJ2-2, with 11 bases that match TRBD1. CDR1 and CDR2 from the germline V gene are MNHEY and SVGAGI. With 5 bases clipped from V and 5 bases from J, the junction kept 4 bases outside the gene matches. This CDR3 region has 15 residues. In DNA, the CDR3 is TGTGCCAGCAGTACCGGGACAGGGGGGACCGGGGAGCTGTTTTTT. This sequence encodes CASSTGTGGTGELFF.

The V call is TRBV9, the J call TRBJ2-6; 7 bases are shared with TRBD1. The V segment lost 4 bases and the J segment 2 bases; nucleotides outside the gene matches: 6. Germline CDR1 is SGDLS and CDR2 is YYNGEE. The length of the CDR3 is 16 residues. The CDR3 region is CASSRQGPPGANVLTF. CDR3 nucleotide sequence: TGTGCCAGCAGCCGACAGGGCCCCCCTGGGGCCAACGTCCTGACTTTC.

The chain employs TRBV6-4 and TRBJ2-5; the D gene is possibly TRBD1 (6 bases). V was shortened by 1 base and J by 6 bases, with 24 bases between the two germline ends. Germline V gene lookup returns CDR1 MRHNA and CDR2 SNTAGT. The CDR3 contains 18 residues. The CDR3 sequence is CASSDFAVGQNKEKTQYF. CDR3 sequence (DNA): TGTGCCAGCAGTGACTTCGCTGTGGGACAAAACAAGGAGAAGACCCAGTACTTC.

This chain uses TRBV4-1 with TRBJ1-2; no definite D call. From germline, CDR1 is MGHRA and CDR2 YSYEKL. Trimming removed 0 bases at V and 4 bases at J, with 12 bases between. CDR3 length: 15 amino acids. The CDR3 protein is CASSQDIAASYGYTF. The CDR3 DNA follows: TGCGCCAGCAGCCAAGATATTGCGGCATCCTATGGCTACACCTTC.

The rearrangement links TRBV5-1 to TRBJ1-2, with D uncertain. Trimming shortened V by 6 bases and J by 1 base, and 4 bases separated the two germline ends. The CDR3 sequence is 11 residues long. Germline CDR1 SGHRS, CDR2 YFSETQ. The CDR3 bases are TGCGCCAGCAACGGTAACTATGGCTACACCTTC. The encoded protein is CASNGNYGYTF.

V gene TRBV9 combines with J gene TRBJ2-3; 11 bases map to TRBD2. Trimming removed 4 bases from V and 2 bases from J; junction bases left unmatched: 9. The germline CDR1 and CDR2 sequences are SGDLS and YYNGEE. The CDR3 contains 17 residues. CDR3 amino acids: CASSNPDSGGATDTQYF. The DNA of the CDR3 is TGTGCCAGCAGCAATCCAGATAGCGGGGGGGCCACAGATACGCAGTATTTT.

This chain links TRBV6-5 with TRBJ2-3, with 7 bases aligning to TRBD2. With V trimmed by 6 bases and J by 5 bases, 5 bases remained unmatched. The CDR3 spans 13 residues. Per germline, CDR1 MNHEY and CDR2 SVGAGI. In DNA form, the CDR3 reads TGTGCCAGCAGCCCAACTAGCGAAGATACGCAGTATTTT. Amino acid sequence: CASSPTSEDTQYF.

V gene TRBV6-1 combines with J gene TRBJ2-7; TRBD2 agrees at 7 bases. The V and J ends lost 4 bases and 3 bases, in that order; junction bases with no gene match: 6. CDR3 size: 14 residues. CDR1 and CDR2 from the germline V gene are MNHNS and SASEGT. CDR3 sequence: CASSGRGRNYEQYF. The CDR3, as DNA: TGTGCCAGCAGTGGGCGGGGGAGGAACTACGAGCAGTACTTC.

V gene TRBV18 combines with J gene TRBJ1-1; TRBD1 might be the D (5 bases). Germline values: CDR1 KGHSH, CDR2 LQKENI. The CDR3 extends over 15 amino acids. Between the trimmed V and J ends, which lost 3 bases and 4 bases, there was a span of 15 bases. The DNA of the CDR3 is TGTGCCAGCTCACCCTTGGGGTACGGGGGCACTGAAGCTTTCTTT. Its protein product is CASSPLGYGGTEAFF.

The chain is built from TRBV27 and TRBJ2-2, with 7 positions matching TRBD1. V was pared by 4 bases and J by 6 bases, with 5 bases of the junction left unmatched. The CDR3 covers 14 residues. The germline V gene encodes CDR1 MNHEY and CDR2 SMNVEV (reference sequence). CDR3 in amino acids: CASSSNRGPGELFF. CDR3 sequence (DNA): TGTGCCAGCAGTTCAAACAGGGGTCCCGGGGAGCTGTTTTTT.

This CDR3 is CASSSPPSGEGTEAFF. The CDR3 DNA reads TGTGCCAGCAGTTCACCCCCCTCGGGGGAAGGAACTGAAGCTTTCTTT. V and J are TRBV28 and TRBJ1-1; perhaps TRBD1 as D (5 bases). V lost 4 bases and J lost 5, with 20 bases in between. CDR3 length equals 16 residues. Germline assignment: CDR1 MDHEN and CDR2 SYDVKM.

The V and J genes are TRBV7-9 and TRBJ2-7; D might be TRBD1 (6 bases). Trimming stripped 1 base from V and 5 bases from J, with 18 bases between. CDR1 is SEHNR, CDR2 FQNEAQ, per germline (reference sequence). This CDR3 region has 16 residues. The CDR3 nucleotides are TGTGCCAGCAGCTTAGAACTCACAGGGTCACGCGACGAGCAGTACTTC. This sequence encodes CASSLELTGSRDEQYF.

The chain combines TRBV5-4 with TRBJ2-5; D may be TRBD2 (5 bases). With 0 bases removed from V and 3 bases from J, the gap between germline ends came to 12 bases. Per germline, CDR1 SGHNT and CDR2 YYREEE (reference sequence). There are 15 residues in the CDR3. The CDR3 bases are TGTGCCAGCAGCTTGGTGGAGGCTGGGGAAGAGACCCAGTACTTC. Amino acids: CASSLVEAGEETQYF.

The genes are TRBV5-1 and TRBJ1-5; D remains unclear. Germline V gene lookup returns CDR1 SGHRS and CDR2 YFSETQ. Trimming took off 0 bases at V and 5 bases at J, with 9 bases between the two ends. The CDR3 contains 14 residues. Here the CDR3 reads CASSLDSGDQPQHF. The CDR3 DNA reads TGCGCCAGCAGCTTGGACAGCGGCGATCAGCCCCAGCATTTT.

The chain is built from TRBV7-3 and TRBJ2-3; perhaps TRBD2 as D (6 bases). Germline loops: CDR1 SGHTA, CDR2 FQGTGA. Trimming took off 2 bases at V and 5 bases at J, with 14 bases between the two ends. The length of the CDR3 is 15 residues. This chain's CDR3 is CASSLSEGWGDTQYF. The CDR3 DNA reads TGTGCCAGCAGCTTATCGGAGGGGTGGGGAGATACGCAGTATTTT.

This clone occurred many times. The chain carries TRBV5-6 and TRBJ2-5; possible D gene TRBD2, 6 bases. CDR1 is SGHDT and CDR2 is YYEEEE in the germline V gene. The CDR3 covers 12 residues. Deletions cut 3 bases from V and 3 bases from J, with 6 bases between. The chain's CDR3 is CASSWGEETQYF. Here the CDR3 DNA reads TGTGCCAGCAGCTGGGGGGAAGAGACCCAGTACTTC.

This clone has more than one count but fewer than ten. The chain combines TRBV19 with TRBJ2-7; 13 bases are shared with TRBD2. The V gene's germline CDR1 is LNHDA and CDR2 SQIVND (reference sequence). The CDR3 is 15 amino acids. The V and J ends lost 3 bases and 3 bases, in that order; junction bases with no gene match: 2. CDR3: CASSIGLAGVYEQYF. For the CDR3, the DNA is TGTGCCAGTAGTATTGGACTAGCGGGAGTCTACGAGCAGTACTTC.

The chain combines TRBV5-1 with TRBJ1-3; TRBD1 might be the D (6 bases). Germline V gene data show CDR1 as SGHRS and CDR2 as YFSETQ. V was cut by 5 bases and J by 0 bases, with 9 bases left in between. CDR3 length equals 14 residues. Written as DNA, the CDR3 is TGCGCCAGCAGTGACAGGAGCTCTGGAAACACCATATATTTT. Its translation: CASSDRSSGNTIYF.

The J gene is TRBJ1-5, the V gene TRBV27; D not certain. CDR3 length: 13 amino acids. Germline CDR1 MNHEY, CDR2 SMNVEV (reference sequence). Trimming took 7 bases from V and 4 from J, leaving 11 bases between them. The CDR3 is CASKSDINQPQHF. CDR3 DNA: TGTGCCAGCAAGTCCGACATTAATCAGCCCCAGCATTTT.

The J gene is TRBJ2-1, the V gene TRBV5-8, with TRBD2 matching 10 bases. Germline loops: CDR1 SGHTS, CDR2 YDEGEE. The CDR3 has 20 residues. With V trimmed by 1 base and J by 0 bases, 13 bases remained unmatched. The CDR3 DNA sequence: TGTGCCAGCAGCTTGTCGCACTTAGGTCCTAGCGGGAGCTCCTACAATGAGCAGTTCTTC. It encodes CASSLSHLGPSGSSYNEQFF.